The source of this TCR beta chain is a study of T cells in Graves' hyperthyroidism and ophthalmopathy. Study results and limitations: Model predictions of ophthalmopathy came a median approximately 6.2 months before onset.

TCR beta CDR3 sequences were amplified from RNA transcripts. HTBI primers drove first-round RT-PCR of the TCR CDR3. One entry per CDR3 protein, called by TCRdb with MiXCR from the multiplex PCR reads. The sample carries 700,000 to 850,000 distinct CDR3 sequences, approximately 36% recorded once. The CDR3 has 18 residues. Looked up from germline, CDR1 is DFQATT and CDR2 is SNEGSKA (reference sequence). The V and J ends lost 6 bases and 1 base, in that order; junction bases with no gene match: 18. For this clonotype: Its antigen is currently unknown.

This chain joins TRBV20-1 and TRBJ1-2; TRBD1 aligns across 9 bases. Source material: blood. This receptor was obtained from a woman in her thirties or forties with Graves' hyperthyroidism. The CDR3, as DNA: TGCAGTGCCCCCCCGGGACAGGGCCACAGGATCGGTAACTATGGCTACACCTTC. This encodes CSAPPGQGHRIGNYGYTF.